One and the same sample provided the 5 T cell receptor beta chains below, sequenced in a study of blood T cell repertoires in COVID-19. TCRdb's copy holds only in-frame clones and misses some; the assay was immunoSEQ multiplex PCR. The data show approximately 50,000 clones, 86% seen once. Sample: peripheral blood. These receptors came from a human donor in a cohort sampled during active COVID-19.

J is TRBJ1-2 and V is TRBV5-1; TRBD1 matches 9 bases. V dropped 3 bases and J dropped 3; count of bases not matched to a gene: 3. This CDR3 has 14 amino acids. Germline assignment: CDR1 SGHRS and CDR2 YFSETQ. The CDR3 sequence: CASSSRTGDYGYTF. CDR3 coding DNA: TGCGCCAGCAGCTCGCGGACAGGGGACTATGGCTACACCTTC.

The chain couples TRBV4-3 to TRBJ1-1; TRBD1 is a possible D gene (5 bases). Per germline, CDR1 LGHNA and CDR2 YSLEER. With 2 bases removed from V and 1 base from J, the gap between germline ends came to 11 bases. The CDR3 runs 15 residues. The chain's CDR3 is CASSQTTVQNTEAFF. CDR3 bases: TGCGCCAGCAGCCAAACGACAGTTCAGAACACTGAAGCTTTCTTT.

The genes are TRBV7-8 and TRBJ1-2; TRBD1 matches at 10 bases. With 4 bases clipped from V and 8 bases from J, the junction kept 10 bases outside the gene matches. In germline, CDR1 is SGHVS, CDR2 FQNEAQ. The CDR3 totals 15 residues. The DNA for the CDR3 is TGTGCCAGCAGCTCCCCCCTCGGACAGGGGGGCGGCTACACCTTC. This encodes CASSSPLGQGGGYTF.

This chain joins TRBV6-5 and TRBJ2-7; TRBD1 aligns across 7 bases. Germline V gene lookup returns CDR1 MNHEY and CDR2 SVGAGI. Losses at the gene ends were 6 bases for V and 5 bases for J; bases not matched to a gene: 10. The CDR3 contains 14 residues. Here the CDR3 DNA reads TGTGCCAGCAGCACCTTAGGGGGCCGGAACGAGCAGTACTTC. Its translation is CASSTLGGRNEQYF.

J is TRBJ2-3 and V is TRBV3-1 (or the pseudogene TRBV3-2), with a weak D call TRBD1 (5 bases). The V gene lost 4 bases and the J gene lost 4 bases, with 12 bases spanning the gap. The germline V gene has CDR1 LGHDT and CDR2 YNNKEL (reference sequence). This CDR3 is 14 amino acids long. CDR3 DNA sequence: TGTGCCAGCAGCCCGGGCAGGGTACCAGATACGCAGTATTTT. This gives the protein CASSPGRVPDTQYF.